This T cell receptor (beta chain) was obtained from a study of human T cells and chemical hapten exposure. Across the study: Among samples, TCR yields varied mainly because of small differences in pooled library volume. Broader study findings: Sensitizing to DPC left TCRs with a frequency above 1 in 1000 unaltered.

The CDR3 has 15 amino acids. V was pared by 5 bases and J by 5 bases, with 11 bases of the junction left unmatched. CDR1 and CDR2 (germline): SQVTM, ANQGSEA. About this clonotype: Its specificity is unknown.

Time point here: healthy volunteer bleed at 2 weeks. Researchers extracted total RNA from unfractionated whole blood. The library tagged each cDNA molecule with unique molecular identifiers. In the authors' workflow: Sample-level TCR yields exhibited a median of around 93,000, with a range of about 20,000 to 750,000. TCRdb analysed the RACE reads with MiXCR anew, one entry per CDR3 protein. Here the V and J calls rest on TCRdb's processing, not on the authors' analysis. This table has some 50,000 distinct CDR3 sequences, around 4.5% appearing once. V gene TRBV29-1 combines with J gene TRBJ2-2; TRBD1 matches 7 bases. Sequencing was done on a sample of whole blood. This receptor was obtained from a human donor in good health. Some clones in this sample may be carry-over from other donors' samples. The DNA for the CDR3 is TGCAGCGTTAAAAGACCGGGACAGCGAACCGGGGAGCTGTTTTTT. Protein product: CSVKRPGQRTGELFF.